The rows below give T cell receptor beta chains drawn from one sample of a study of Graves' ophthalmopathy and Graves' hyperthyroidism. TCRdb analysed the multiplex PCR reads with MiXCR anew, one entry per CDR3 protein. The sample records about 400,000 distinct CDR3 sequences, around 20% being singletons. The sequencing sample was made of peripheral blood. These receptors all stem from a woman between 18 and 29 years old with Graves' ophthalmopathy. CDR3s leave out the opening cysteine and the closing phenylalanine or tryptophan. The order of the fields is V gene, CDR3 protein.

>TRBV7-2
ASSLAPLAKNIQY
>TRBV28
ASSLGLAGGPGTGELF
>TRBV15
ATSRDLGGSGNRPTQY
>TRBV19
ASSTGRGRSDTEAF
>TRBV4-1
ASSQVARGTSSQETQY
>TRBV4-2
ASSQIPGPAYEQY
>TRBV4-2
ASSPLGRGGYNSNQPQH
>TRBV10-2
ASSEGGSLSYEQY
>TRBV11-2
ASSSTGQGAHEQY
>TRBV27
ASRDVAGGRETQY
>TRBV27
ASSLSPARGSYEQY
>TRBV28
ASRLGGGNNSPLH
>TRBV10-3
AIRAGGSNTGELF
>TRBV28
ASRPQGQNSPLH
>TRBV7-2
ASSLTGVNYGYT
>TRBV13
ASSLIDNSPLH
>TRBV13
ASSLEGQGIPPQETQY
>TRBV15
ATSRDSLSGHEAF
>TRBV28
ASSSSSGRARWETQY
>TRBV19
ASSPGTVNSYEQY
>TRBV4-1
ASSQDLGGRLAKNIQY
>TRBV12-3/TRBV12-4
ASSRAGAIKETQY
>TRBV29-1
SATEGAT
>TRBV28
ASTLRGGAAKNIQY
>TRBV12-3/TRBV12-4
ASSLDRVSYEQY
>TRBV7-3
ASSLVGHANTGELF
>TRBV6-2/TRBV6-3
ASRSWASGDTQY
>TRBV11-2
ASSLVLAKNIQY
>TRBV19
ASSISRNDNQPQH
>TRBV12-3/TRBV12-4
ASLRGGAGELSEAF
>TRBV7-2
ASSLTDSARQTQY
>TRBV6-1
ASSEQGLTEAF
>TRBV12-3/TRBV12-4
ASSLIRRRGPEAF
>TRBV6-5
ASSWTGATGELF
>TRBV19
ASSARDRGLLDSPLH
>TRBV29-1
SVGGINQPQH
>TRBV11-2
ASSLGNVGYT
>TRBV12-3/TRBV12-4
ASSFSQLNTEAF
>TRBV11-2
ASSPGLVANYGYT
>TRBV7-8
ASSSLGAAEAF
>TRBV9
ASSAHARAQLGYT
>TRBV7-2
ASSLAQGTNQPQH
>TRBV6-2/TRBV6-3
ASSYQLPGELF
>TRBV19
ASSPRGFSEAF
>TRBV20-1
SAPQDSGNTIY
>TRBV7-9
ASSFNDYEQY
>TRBV27
ASSSMSGSLQETQY
>TRBV12-3/TRBV12-4
AGRVEWTGELF
>TRBV11-2
ASSLGSFQGLDEQY
>TRBV28
ASSSAGTGLREEQY
>TRBV27
ASSWGTGPLEQY
>TRBV6-2/TRBV6-3
ASRQGLVRNTEAF
>TRBV28
ASSVPPSRPNSPLH
>TRBV3-1
ASSHRGDSNQPQH